This passage covers 32 T cell receptor beta chains from one sample sequenced in a study of OX40 agonist ivuxolimab in advanced cancers. Sequenced by immunoSEQ multiplex PCR; TCRdb stores in-frame clones only, minus some. Among about 66,000 clones, 84% were seen once, and the ten largest hold around 4.5%. The specimen comprised CD4+ or CD8+ T cells sorted from blood, sampled in a trial of the OX40 agonist ivuxolimab. The receptors come from an adult with an advanced solid tumor such as melanoma, head and neck, liver or kidney cancer.

This clone has only one observation. The rearrangement links TRBV6-5 to TRBJ2-3, with D perhaps TRBD2 (6 bases). Trimming cost V 7 bases and J 0 bases, with 14 bases left between them. CDR1 is MNHEY, CDR2 SVGAGI, per germline. The CDR3 sequence is 15 residues long. CDR3 DNA: TGTGCCAGCAAGACTAGATTCCGAAGCACAGATACGCAGTATTTT. Its protein product is CASKTRFRSTDTQYF.

The chain couples TRBV5-1 to TRBJ2-5; perhaps TRBD1 as D (6 bases). Trimming cost V 7 bases and J 0 bases, with 13 bases left between them. The CDR3 consists of 14 residues. Per germline, CDR1 SGHRS and CDR2 YFSETQ. CDR3: CASSTGTNQETQYF. The CDR3 DNA sequence: TGCGCCAGCTCCACCGGGACAAACCAAGAGACCCAGTACTTC.

The chain employs TRBV7-2 and TRBJ2-1, with D possibly TRBD1 on 6 matching bases. Germline V gene lookup returns CDR1 SGHTA and CDR2 FQGNSA. The CDR3 has 16 amino acids. V gave up 4 bases and J gave up 4 bases, with 17 bases separating them. This CDR3 is CASSSKKGESYNEQFF. DNA for the CDR3: TGTGCCAGCAGCTCGAAAAAGGGGGAATCTTACAATGAGCAGTTCTTC.

This chain links TRBV7-2 with TRBJ2-5; 15 nucleotides line up with TRBD2. The length of the CDR3 is 18 residues. The V gene end was trimmed by 4 bases and the J gene end by 2 bases; junction bases not matched to a gene: 8. Germline V gene lookup returns CDR1 SGHTA and CDR2 FQGNSA. The CDR3 DNA reads as TGTGCCAGCAGCTACGGGACTAGCGGGGGGCCGGGGCAAGAGACCCAGTACTTC. Translated, it gives CASSYGTSGGPGQETQYF.

Here the CDR3 DNA reads TGCGCCAGCATGGGACAGGGAGCTCAGCCCCAGCATTTT. Translating gives CASMGQGAQPQHF. The chain joins TRBV10-2 to TRBJ1-5, with 9 bases matching TRBD1. V lost 7 bases, J lost 6 bases, and 4 bases stayed unmatched. Per the germline V gene, CDR1 is WSHSY and CDR2 is SAAADI. The CDR3 consists of 13 residues.

The chain is built from TRBV7-6 and TRBJ2-2; a possible D gene is TRBD2 (5 bases). CDR3 length: 16 residues. The germline V gene has CDR1 SGHVS and CDR2 FNYEAQ. V was pared by 4 bases and J by 6 bases, with 18 bases between. CDR3 protein: CASSSPVKSGAGELFF. The CDR3 nucleotides are TGTGCCAGCAGCTCACCGGTGAAAAGCGGCGCCGGGGAGCTGTTTTTT.

This clone appeared a single time. V is TRBV6-5 and J is TRBJ2-7; 7 positions agree with TRBD1. Germline values: CDR1 MNHEY, CDR2 SVGAGI. CDR3 length equals 16 residues. V dropped 2 bases and J dropped 2; count of bases not matched to a gene: 9. DNA for the CDR3: TGTGCCAGCAGTTACCGAGTTAGCACAGGGGCCTACGAGCAGTACTTC. Translated, it gives CASSYRVSTGAYEQYF.

V is TRBV7-2 and J is TRBJ1-3, with TRBD1 as a possible D gene (6 bases). Germline CDR1 is SGHTA and CDR2 is FQGNSA. The CDR3 is 15 residues long. Deletions cut 2 bases from V and 3 bases from J, with 11 bases between. CDR3 residues: CASSLSTGNGNTIYF. The CDR3 DNA is TGTGCCAGCAGCTTAAGCACAGGGAATGGAAACACCATATATTTT.

V is TRBV7-2 and J is TRBJ1-5; TRBD1 is a possible D gene (6 bases). V lost 5 bases and J lost 4, with 9 bases in between. The CDR3 length is 13 residues. Germline V gives CDR1 SGHTA, CDR2 FQGNSA. DNA of the CDR3: TGTGCCAGCAGCCGAACAGGGAATCAGCCCCAGCATTTT. Amino acid sequence: CASSRTGNQPQHF.

Of note for this clone: This sample includes further DNA sequences coding for the same CDR3. The V gene is TRBV19, the J gene TRBJ2-7, with 8 bases fitting TRBD2. This CDR3 spans 15 amino acids. Germline CDR1 and CDR2: LNHDA and SQIVND (reference sequence). The trim removed 4 bases at V and 2 bases at J, leaving 7 bases unmatched. Here the CDR3 reads CASSTSGGLAYEQYF. In nucleotides, the CDR3 is TGTGCCAGTAGTACCAGCGGGGGTCTCGCCTACGAGCAGTACTTC. Drawing the rest from reference TRBV19 and TRBJ2-7, the complete variable domain is DGGITQSPKYLFRKEGQNVTLSCEQNLNHDAMYWYRQDPGQGLRLIYYSQIVNDFQKGDIAEGYSVSREKKESFPLTVTSAQKNPTAFYLCASSTSGGLAYEQYFGPGTRLTVT.

The rearrangement uses TRBV9 and TRBJ1-1, with D perhaps matching TRBD1 (5 bases). V was cut by 4 bases and J by 1 base, with 8 bases left in between. The CDR3 contains 13 residues. In germline, CDR1 is SGDLS, CDR2 YYNGEE. As DNA, the CDR3 is TGTGCCAGCAGCTTCGGACAGAACACTGAAGCTTTCTTT. Amino acid sequence: CASSFGQNTEAFF.

The gene calls are TRBV6-5 and TRBJ2-3, with D maybe TRBD2 (5 bases). The V end lost 5 bases, the J end lost 4 bases, and 13 bases lay between the germline ends. Per the germline V gene, CDR1 is MNHEY and CDR2 is SVGAGI. The CDR3 spans 14 residues. CDR3 amino acids: CASSLGLNSDTQYF. As DNA, the CDR3 is TGTGCCAGCAGTCTAGGACTGAATTCAGATACGCAGTATTTT.

The chain uses TRBV15 and TRBJ2-3; perhaps TRBD1 as D (5 bases). The CDR3 contains 16 residues. Germline lookup yields CDR1 LNHNV and CDR2 YYDKDF (reference sequence). V lost 0 bases and J 4 bases, leaving 14 bases between the germline ends. The CDR3 DNA follows: TGTGCCACCAGCAGAGATCCTCAGGGTTCGTCAGATACGCAGTATTTT. Translated: CATSRDPQGSSDTQYF.

The chain recombines TRBV6-1 with TRBJ2-3; 7 nucleotides line up with TRBD2. This CDR3 has 15 amino acids. The germline CDR1 and CDR2 sequences are MNHNS and SASEGT. Unmatched junction bases numbered 10, after V lost 10 bases and J lost 0 bases. CDR3 loop: CATQRSGASTDTQYF. Written as DNA, the CDR3 is TGTGCCACCCAGAGGAGCGGGGCCAGCACAGATACGCAGTATTTT.

The V gene is TRBV28, the J gene TRBJ2-5; TRBD1 agrees at 11 bases. This CDR3 spans 18 amino acids. Per the germline V gene, CDR1 is MDHEN and CDR2 is SYDVKM. V shed 5 bases, J shed 7 bases, and the junction held 18 bases outside the gene matches. The CDR3 DNA is TGTGCCAGCAGTCCCTACCCCGGGACAGGGGGAATCACGGTGACCCAGTACTTC. Translated: CASSPYPGTGGITVTQYF. The full variable domain, its missing parts supplied by reference TRBV28 and TRBJ2-5, is DVKVTQSSRYLVKRTGEKVFLECVQDMDHENMFWYRQDPGLGLRLIYFSYDVKMKEKGDIPEGYSVSREKKERFSLILESASTNQTSMYLCASSPYPGTGGITVTQYFGPGTRLLVL.

The V gene is TRBV5-6, the J gene TRBJ2-5, with D maybe TRBD1 (6 bases). Between the trimmed V and J ends, which lost 5 bases and 3 bases, there was a span of 11 bases. The CDR3 length is 13 residues. Per germline, CDR1 SGHDT and CDR2 YYEEEE. The chain's CDR3 is CASRQGRKETQYF. CDR3 DNA: TGTGCCAGCAGGCAGGGGAGAAAAGAGACCCAGTACTTC.

This chain joins TRBV19 and TRBJ2-7; maybe TRBD1 (6 bases). Germline CDR1 reads LNHDA; CDR2 reads SQIVND (reference sequence). V lost 2 bases to trimming and J lost 0 bases, with 14 bases between them. The CDR3 runs to 16 residues. The CDR3 reads CASSIRSPTGSYEQYF. As DNA, the CDR3 is TGTGCCAGTAGTATACGGTCGCCGACAGGCTCCTACGAGCAGTACTTC.

The V and J genes are TRBV7-2 and TRBJ1-5; D remains unclear. Deletions cut 1 base from V and 4 bases from J, with 8 bases between. Germline V CDR1 and CDR2: SGHTA, FQGNSA. The CDR3 is 14 amino acids. DNA for the CDR3: TGTGCCAGCAGCTTAGGGAGGCCTAATCAGCCCCAGCATTTT. Amino acids: CASSLGRPNQPQHF. The full variable domain, completed using reference TRBV7-2 and TRBJ1-5, is GAGVSQSPSNKVTEKGKDVELRCDPISGHTALYWYRQSLGQGLEFLIYFQGNSAPDKSGLPSDRFSAERTGGSVSTLTIQRTQQEDSAVYLCASSLGRPNQPQHFGDGTRLSIL.

The rearrangement links TRBV2 to TRBJ1-4; 11 positions match TRBD1. The CDR3 runs 16 residues. Germline CDR1 reads SNHLY; CDR2 reads FYNNEI. The ends lost 4 bases at V and 8 bases at J; junction bases unmatched: 9. CDR3 amino acids: CASSGGQGAIWEKLFF. CDR3 bases: TGTGCCAGCAGTGGAGGACAGGGGGCTATTTGGGAAAAACTGTTTTTT.

The V gene is TRBV6-4, the J gene TRBJ1-1, with 9 bases aligning to TRBD1. This CDR3 has 16 amino acids. Germline lookup yields CDR1 MRHNA and CDR2 SNTAGT. The ends lost 10 bases at V and 1 base at J; junction bases unmatched: 13. CDR3 sequence (DNA): TGTGCCACCCCTCAAAGGACAGGGGACAGGAACACTGAAGCTTTCTTT. It specifies CATPQRTGDRNTEAFF.

The V and J genes are TRBV27 and TRBJ1-2; 7 positions match TRBD1. Germline V gene lookup returns CDR1 MNHEY and CDR2 SMNVEV (reference sequence). Unmatched junction bases numbered 3, after V lost 6 bases and J lost 2 bases. The CDR3 spans 13 residues. The CDR3 DNA reads as TGTGCCAGCAGCCCGGGACAGAACTATGGCTACACCTTC. Amino acids: CASSPGQNYGYTF.

The CDR3 nucleotides read TGTGCCAGCAGCCAAGGACGGTCGGGGGGGCAAGAGACCCAGTACTTC. Translating gives CASSQGRSGGQETQYF. V is TRBV4-2 and J is TRBJ2-5; 8 bases are a match to TRBD2. The V and J ends lost 1 base and 2 bases, in that order; junction bases with no gene match: 6. CDR3 length: 16 amino acids. Germline assignment: CDR1 LGHNA and CDR2 YNFKEQ.

The CDR3 protein is CASRNRGDSTEAFF. In nucleotides, the CDR3 is TGTGCCAGCAGGAACAGGGGAGATTCCACTGAAGCTTTCTTT. The genes are TRBV6-6 and TRBJ1-1; TRBD1 aligns across 7 bases. Germline V lookup: CDR1 MNHNY, CDR2 SVGAGI (reference sequence). The CDR3 sequence is 14 residues long. Germline trimming cut 6 bases from V and 4 bases from J; bases unmatched to any gene: 8.

In this sample, this clone turned up once. A junction boundary mismatches the germline segment, possibly from a read error. The V gene is TRBV6-5, the J gene TRBJ2-5; weak D call: TRBD2 (6 bases). CDR3 length: 15 residues. Germline V gene lookup returns CDR1 MNHEY and CDR2 SVGAGI. The CDR3 reads CASSNSGRGQETQYF. In DNA form, the CDR3 reads TGTGCCAGCAGTAACTCTGGGCGGGGCCAAGAGACCCAGTACTTC.

This clone was counted once. This sequence joins TRBV2 and TRBJ2-4, with unresolved D. V lost 2 bases and J 8 bases, leaving 22 bases between the germline ends. This CDR3 is 17 amino acids long. CDR1 and CDR2 from the germline V gene are SNHLY and FYNNEI. DNA of the CDR3: TGTGCCAGCAGTGAACTCCTCTCATTGGGGTCCGTGGACATTCAGTACTTC. Its protein is CASSELLSLGSVDIQYF.

The chain recombines TRBV4-1 with TRBJ1-1; unclear D gene. CDR1 and CDR2 from the germline V gene are MGHRA and YSYEKL. Trimming removed 3 bases at V and 0 bases at J, with 11 bases between. There are 15 residues in the CDR3. CDR3 in DNA: TGCGCCAGCAGCCAGGTACAAAACCTGAACACTGAAGCTTTCTTT. Translation gives CASSQVQNLNTEAFF.

This clone was recorded only once. The gene calls are TRBV11-2 and TRBJ1-2; no reliable D call. The CDR3 is made up of 13 amino acids. Looked up from germline, CDR1 is SGHAT and CDR2 is FQNNGV. V was pared by 3 bases and J by 1 base, with 6 bases between. DNA of the CDR3: TGTGCCAGCAGCTTCAATTTTAACTATGGCTACACCTTC. Translating gives CASSFNFNYGYTF. Filled out from reference TRBV11-2 and TRBJ1-2, the complete variable domain reads EAGVAQSPRYKIIEKRQSVAFWCNPISGHATLYWYQQILGQGPKLLIQFQNNGVVDDSQLPKDRFSAERLKGVDSTLKIQPAKLEDSAVYLCASSFNFNYGYTFGSGTRLTVV.

The sample holds one count of this clone. The genes are TRBV5-4 and TRBJ2-3; possible D gene TRBD2, 7 bases. With 1 base removed from V and 2 bases from J, the gap between germline ends came to 11 bases. Germline CDR1 is SGHNT and CDR2 is YYREEE (reference sequence). The CDR3 length is 15 residues. CDR3 sequence: CASSLRGAATDTQYF. In nucleotides, the CDR3 is TGTGCCAGCAGCTTGCGGGGGGCCGCCACAGATACGCAGTATTTT.

The V gene is TRBV6-1, the J gene TRBJ2-7, with 8 bases fitting TRBD1. Germline CDR1 is MNHNS and CDR2 is SASEGT. The CDR3 is 15 residues long. With V trimmed by 2 bases and J by 1 base, 4 bases remained unmatched. In nucleotides, the CDR3 is TGTGCCAGCAGTGAAACTGGACAGGGATCCTACGAGCAGTACTTC. This codes for CASSETGQGSYEQYF.

The V gene is TRBV7-9, the J gene TRBJ1-6, with D possibly TRBD1 on 5 matching bases. Looked up from germline, CDR1 is SEHNR and CDR2 is FQNEAQ (reference sequence). The CDR3 length is 16 residues. Trimming took 5 bases from V and 4 from J, leaving 15 bases between them. CDR3 in DNA: TGTGCCAGCAGCGCCGGAGGGACTGAATATAATTCACCCCTCCACTTT. This codes for CASSAGGTEYNSPLHF.

The rearrangement uses TRBV28 and TRBJ2-3; 12 positions match TRBD2. The germline V gene has CDR1 MDHEN and CDR2 SYDVKM. V was clipped by 1 base and J by 3 bases; unmatched bases: 2. The length of the CDR3 is 16 residues. The CDR3 loop reads CASSLSLAGGTDTQYF. Here the CDR3 DNA reads TGTGCCAGCAGTTTATCACTAGCGGGGGGAACAGATACGCAGTATTTT.

This CDR3 reads CASSRDHWGTDTQYF. Written as DNA, the CDR3 is TGTGCCAGCAGCCGGGACCATTGGGGCACAGATACGCAGTATTTT. The chain uses TRBV9 and TRBJ2-3, with D perhaps being TRBD1 or TRBD2 (5 bases each). The CDR3 is 15 residues long. Germline V gene lookup returns CDR1 SGDLS and CDR2 YYNGEE. Trimming took off 4 bases at V and 1 base at J, with 13 bases between the two ends.